A selection of T cell receptor beta chains follows, all from one sample in a study of blood T cell repertoires in COVID-19. TCRdb keeps only in-frame clones here, not all; method: immunoSEQ multiplex PCR. This repertoire shows fewer than 300,000 clones, approximately 82% found once; its top ten account for around 6%. Sequencing was done on a sample of peripheral blood. These TCRs come from a man older than 75 with acute or convalescent COVID-19. Each CDR3 is given with its conserved first and last residue. A D gene is named only where the DNA matches it firmly. Clone size is shown for a subset of rows, as once, few, many or a class of expanded clone.

D: -; V: TRBV27; length: 16; size: few; J: TRBJ2-3; DNA: TGTGCCAGCAGTTTAGGGGGGGCCTTAGGCTGGGATACGCAGTATTTT; CDR3: CASSLGGALGWDTQYF
D: TRBD1; V: TRBV12-3/TRBV12-4; length: 13; size: -; J: TRBJ1-2; DNA: TGTGCCAGCAGTTCGGGACAGCTTTATGGCTACACCTTC; CDR3: CASSSGQLYGYTF
D: TRBD2; V: TRBV7-3; length: 16; size: -; J: TRBJ2-3; DNA: TGTGCCAGCAGCCCCGGGGTAGCGGGAGGGATAGATACGCAGTATTTT; CDR3: CASSPGVAGGIDTQYF
D: -; V: TRBV2; length: 14; size: -; J: TRBJ2-5; DNA: TGTGCCAGCAGTGAGGGAGGGGGGGATGAGACCCAGTACTTC; CDR3: CASSEGGGDETQYF
D: -; V: TRBV11-2; length: 14; size: -; J: TRBJ1-3; DNA: TGTGCCAGCAGCTTATGGGAGGGGGGAAACACCATATATTTT; CDR3: CASSLWEGGNTIYF
D: -; V: TRBV6-2/TRBV6-3; length: 14; size: few; J: TRBJ1-1; DNA: TGTGCCAGCAGTTACCTTGGACAGAACACTGAAGCTTTCTTT; CDR3: CASSYLGQNTEAFF
D: TRBD2; V: TRBV6-4; length: 14; size: -; J: TRBJ2-1; DNA: TGTGCCAGCAGATCTAGCGGAAGTGCGAATGAGCAGTTCTTC; CDR3: CASRSSGSANEQFF
D: TRBD2; V: TRBV19; length: 17; size: once; J: TRBJ2-3; DNA: TGTGCCAGTAGACCCTTTTTGGGGGGGGAGTACACAGATACGCAGTATTTT; CDR3: CASRPFLGGEYTDTQYF
D: TRBD1; V: TRBV5-1; length: 14; size: -; J: TRBJ1-1; DNA: TGCGCCAGCAGCTTGAACAGGGGGGTGACTGAAGCTTTCTTT; CDR3: CASSLNRGVTEAFF
D: -; V: TRBV23-1; length: 16; size: -; J: TRBJ2-2; DNA: TGCGCCAGCAGTCACCCGGGGGAAGCGGGTTCCGGGGAGCTGTTTTTT; CDR3: CASSHPGEAGSGELFF
D: -; V: TRBV29-1; length: 13; size: -; J: TRBJ1-5; DNA: TGCAGCATGTCAACAGGAGTCAATCAGCCCCAGCATTTT; CDR3: CSMSTGVNQPQHF
D: TRBD1; V: TRBV5-1; length: 16; size: -; J: TRBJ1-4; DNA: TGCGCCAGCAGCGCCACCCCGGGACAGGGATATGAAAAACTGTTTTTT; CDR3: CASSATPGQGYEKLFF
D: TRBD2; V: TRBV7-2; length: 15; size: -; J: TRBJ2-7; DNA: TGTGCCAGCACCACATGGACTAGCGGAATCTACGAGCAGTACTTC; CDR3: CASTTWTSGIYEQYF
D: TRBD2; V: TRBV7-6; length: 18; size: -; J: TRBJ2-1; DNA: TGTGCCAGCAGCTTAGGCGTGGGACGGGATACTAGCGGGAATGAGCAGTTCTTC; CDR3: CASSLGVGRDTSGNEQFF
D: TRBD1; V: TRBV19; length: 16; size: -; J: TRBJ1-6; DNA: TGTGCCAGTAGTATGAGCACAGGGGGATATAATTCACCCCTCCACTTT; CDR3: CASSMSTGGYNSPLHF